These 18 T cell receptor beta chains were all obtained from the same sample, sequenced in a study of CD8+CD57+ T cells in acquired aplastic anemia. Genomic DNA, serving as template, underwent TCR beta VDJ and CDR3 profiling. TCRdb fed the reads into MiXCR, producing one record per CDR3 protein. The sample holds 75,000 to 100,000 distinct CDR3 sequences, around 68% seen once. For sequencing, patients were chosen who had shown expansion of CD8+CD57+ cells by flow cytometry. The sample comprised sorted CD4+, CD8+, or CD8+CD57+ T cells (not recorded which) from PBMCs. The receptors stem from a human donor with aplastic anemia.

The chain uses TRBV7-9 and TRBJ2-7; D ambiguous. This CDR3 spans 12 amino acids. In germline, CDR1 is SEHNR, CDR2 FQNEAQ (reference sequence). V shed 5 bases and J shed 2 bases, with 7 bases lying between them. CDR3 residues: CASSPSAYEQYF. The CDR3 coding sequence is TGTGCCAGCAGCCCCTCCGCCTACGAGCAGTACTTC.

The chain uses TRBV20-1 and TRBJ1-2; TRBD1 is a possible D gene (6 bases). The CDR3 runs 13 residues. Trimming took 3 bases from V and 6 from J, leaving 14 bases between them. Germline assignment: CDR1 DFQATT and CDR2 SNEGSKA (reference sequence). The CDR3 DNA follows: TGCAGTGCTAGCAAGGACAGAGGCAATGGCTACACCTTC. It translates to CSASKDRGNGYTF.

The chain has TRBV19 and TRBJ2-7; no reliable D call. CDR3 length equals 14 residues. The ends were cut back, 3 bases at V and 0 bases at J, with 9 bases in the middle. The V gene's germline CDR1 is LNHDA and CDR2 SQIVND (reference sequence). CDR3 bases: TGTGCCAGTAGTATTGAGCGCAACTCCTACGAGCAGTACTTC. Translation: CASSIERNSYEQYF.

J is TRBJ2-3 and V is TRBV24-1, with TRBD2 identical over 12 bases. In germline, CDR1 is KGHDR, CDR2 SFDVKD. The CDR3 has 14 residues. Germline trimming cut 11 bases from V and 4 bases from J; bases unmatched to any gene: 6. Written as DNA, the CDR3 is TGTGCCATTTCGACTAGCGGGGGCTCAGATACGCAGTATTTT. This translates into CAISTSGGSDTQYF.

This clonotype has a count of ten or more. The CDR3 nucleotides are TGTGCCACCAGCAGAGACCTAGCGGCCTCCTACGAGCAGTACTTC. Protein: CATSRDLAASYEQYF. The J gene is TRBJ2-7, the V gene TRBV15; 7 positions match TRBD2. The CDR3 has 15 amino acids. J was trimmed by 0 bases and V by 0 bases; bases with no gene match: 2. CDR1 LNHNV and CDR2 YYDKDF come from the germline V gene (reference sequence).

The table lists this clonotype with a few counts. The rearrangement uses TRBV20-1 and TRBJ2-3; 10 bases line up with TRBD2. The J segment lost 5 bases and the V segment lost 6 bases, leaving 5 bases of the junction unmatched. Germline CDR1 DFQATT, CDR2 SNEGSKA (reference sequence). The CDR3 consists of 13 residues. The CDR3 protein is CSAHASGRDTQYF. The CDR3 bases are TGCAGTGCCCACGCTAGCGGGAGAGATACGCAGTATTTT.

Remarks on this clonotype: Sequence at one end of the junction differs from germline and may be a read error. In DNA, the CDR3 is TGTGCCAGCAGTGTACAAGCTAGCAATCAGCCCCAGCACTTT. Translated: CASSVQASNQPQHF. The gene calls are TRBV2 and TRBJ1-5; no definite D call. Germline V gene data show CDR1 as SNHLY and CDR2 as FYNNEI. The CDR3 has 14 residues.

The DNA of the CDR3 is TGTGCCAGCAGCTTAACAGGGAGTACTGAAGCTTTCTTT. Translating gives CASSLTGSTEAFF. The gene calls are TRBV7-2 and TRBJ1-1, with D possibly matching TRBD1 (6 bases). The CDR3 length is 13 residues. Trimming left V 2 bases short and J 5 bases short, with 9 bases between. Germline V CDR1 and CDR2: SGHTA, FQGNSA.

This sequence joins TRBV10-2 and TRBJ1-2; D might be TRBD1 (5 bases). Germline V gene sequence: CDR1 WSHSY, CDR2 SAAADI. V was cut by 4 bases and J by 6 bases, with 12 bases left in between. CDR3 length equals 13 residues. The CDR3 coding sequence is TGCGCCAGCAGTGCGCGAGGGGCGAATGGCTACACCTTC. This codes for CASSARGANGYTF.

This chain links TRBV20-1 with TRBJ2-1; 9 bases agree with TRBD2. CDR3 length: 15 residues. Looked up from germline, CDR1 is DFQATT and CDR2 is SNEGSKA (reference sequence). V dropped 4 bases and J dropped 7; count of bases not matched to a gene: 11. DNA for the CDR3: TGCAGTGCTAAGACGGCTAGCGGGATCAGGAATGAGCAGTTCTTC. Translated, it gives CSAKTASGIRNEQFF.

This clonotype showed up many times. The chain uses TRBV29-1 and TRBJ2-2; 9 nucleotides align to TRBD2. The CDR3 covers 16 residues. Per the germline V gene, CDR1 is SQVTM and CDR2 is ANQGSEA. The ends lost 6 bases at V and 1 base at J; junction bases unmatched: 9. In nucleotides, the CDR3 is TGCAGCGTCGTCAGTAGCGGGAGATTGAACACCGGGGAGCTGTTTTTT. Its protein product is CSVVSSGRLNTGELFF.

The gene calls are TRBV10-3 and TRBJ2-5; D gene uncertain. Germline CDR1 reads ENHRY; CDR2 reads SYGVKD. The CDR3 runs 13 residues. Trimming left V 3 bases short and J 5 bases short, with 10 bases between. The CDR3 region has the DNA TGTGCCATCAGTGATGGGGTAGGGGAGACCCAGTACTTC. Translated: CAISDGVGETQYF.

Of note for this clonotype: The junction shows a germline mismatch at one end, possibly a read error. The chain has TRBV27 and TRBJ2-1; unclear D gene. CDR1 and CDR2 from the germline V gene are MNHEY and SMNVEV (reference sequence). The CDR3 has 15 amino acids. CDR3 sequence reads: CASSSPWSAGNEQSF. The CDR3 DNA reads TGTGCCAGCAGTTCTCCGTGGAGCGCCGGAAATGAGCAGTCCTTC.

This clonotype has just one count. The chain links TRBV6-1 to TRBJ2-7; D unclear. Germline assignment: CDR1 MNHNS and CDR2 SASEGT. Trimming left V 2 bases short and J 5 bases short, with 13 bases between. There are 14 residues in the CDR3. The CDR3 DNA follows: TGTGCCAGCAGTGAATCTGGGAACCGCCACGAGCAGTACTTC. It codes for CASSESGNRHEQYF.

The rearrangement links TRBV20-1 to TRBJ1-1; D is ambiguous. The V end lost 6 bases, the J end lost 6 bases, and 11 bases lay between the germline ends. In germline, CDR1 is DFQATT, CDR2 SNEGSKA (reference sequence). The CDR3 spans 11 residues. CDR3 sequence (DNA): TGCAGTGCCACCCGAGCCCCTGAAGCTTTCTTT. It yields the protein CSATRAPEAFF.

Points on this clonotype: Just one base apart from a much larger clone, this may be a read error. The rearrangement uses TRBV18 and TRBJ1-2; D call uncertain. This CDR3 region has 14 residues. CDR1 and CDR2 from the germline V gene are KGHSH and LQKENI. The CDR3 DNA reads as TGTACCAGCTCACCACCCACAGAGTCCTATGGCTACACCTTC. Translating gives CTSSPPTESYGYTF.

The V call is TRBV6-1, the J call TRBJ1-1; no firm D call. Per germline, CDR1 MNHNS and CDR2 SASEGT. The CDR3 is 13 residues long. Trimming took 7 bases from V and 3 from J, leaving 12 bases between them. CDR3 sequence: CASKDSDHTEAFF. CDR3 sequence (DNA): TGTGCCAGCAAAGACTCAGATCACACTGAAGCTTTCTTT.

The V gene is TRBV10-3, the J gene TRBJ2-1; 8 bases line up with TRBD2. Germline CDR1 is ENHRY and CDR2 is SYGVKD. J lost 9 bases, V lost 3 bases, and 7 bases had no gene match. This CDR3 spans 14 amino acids. The CDR3 DNA reads TGTGCCATCAGTGAACTAGCGGCGGCGGTTGAGCAGTTCTTC. This sequence encodes CAISELAAAVEQFF.